This T cell receptor beta chain was recovered during a study of T cell responses to AZD1222 COVID-19 vaccine. As for the study in general: Both about-4-week and about-12-week second-dose recipients were combined. The study's findings and limits: A mostly white British donor set with more females was recruited, and clonal diversity was possibly underestimated. With dominance at 160-218 and 743-854, vaccine-associated CD4 TCRs spanned spike.

TCRdb keeps only in-frame clones here, not all; method: immunoSEQ multiplex PCR. In the table there are roughly 130,000 clones, about nine tenths of which are singletons. Notes on this clone: Its antigen is unknown.

This receptor was taken from an adult in good health. The sequenced sample was peripheral blood, obtained on day 0 of AZD1222 vaccination.

CDR3: CASTLEVQGSPLHF. CDR3 in DNA: TGTGCCAGTACCCTGGAGGTACAGGGTTCACCCCTCCACTTT. The V and J genes are TRBV19 and TRBJ1-6, with D perhaps TRBD1 (6 bases). Germline V gives CDR1 LNHDA, CDR2 SQIVND (reference sequence). The CDR3 extends over 14 amino acids. V was shortened by 7 bases and J by 9 bases, with 16 bases between the two germline ends.